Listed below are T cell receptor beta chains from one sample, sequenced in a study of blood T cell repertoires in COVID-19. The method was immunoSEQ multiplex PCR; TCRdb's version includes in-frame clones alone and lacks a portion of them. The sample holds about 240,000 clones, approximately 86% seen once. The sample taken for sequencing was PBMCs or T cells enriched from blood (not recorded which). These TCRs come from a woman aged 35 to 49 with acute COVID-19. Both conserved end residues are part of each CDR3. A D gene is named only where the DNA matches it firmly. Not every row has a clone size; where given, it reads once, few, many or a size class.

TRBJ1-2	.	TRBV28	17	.	TGTGCCAGCAGGGTCATGGCTGGGGGAGGGGCTAACTATGGCTACACCTTC	CASRVMAGGGANYGYTF
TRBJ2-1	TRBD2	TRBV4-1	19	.	TGCGCCAGCAGCCAAGAAAGGCGTGCTAGCGGGAGCTCCTACAATGAGCAGTTCTTC	CASSQERRASGSSYNEQFF
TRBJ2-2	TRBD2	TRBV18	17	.	TGTGCCAGCTCACCCGAAGGACTAGCGGGAGTTCCCGGGGAGCTGTTTTTT	CASSPEGLAGVPGELFF
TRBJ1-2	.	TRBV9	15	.	TGTGCCAGCAGCGTAGCACAGTTAGCTAACTATGGCTACACCTTC	CASSVAQLANYGYTF
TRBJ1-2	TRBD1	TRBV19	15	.	TGTGCCAGTTTCGATGCCGACAGGGGTCACTATGGCTACACCTTC	CASFDADRGHYGYTF
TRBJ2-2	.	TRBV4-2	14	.	TGTGCCAGCAGCCATAGCGGTAACACCGGGGAGCTGTTTTTT	CASSHSGNTGELFF
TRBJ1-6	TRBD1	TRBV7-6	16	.	TGTGCCAGCAGCTTAGCCGGTACAGGGGGCGATTCACCCCTCCACTTT	CASSLAGTGGDSPLHF
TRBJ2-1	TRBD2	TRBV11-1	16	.	TGTGCCAGCAGCTCCGGTGATCTAGCGGCCTACAATGAGCAGTTCTTC	CASSSGDLAAYNEQFF
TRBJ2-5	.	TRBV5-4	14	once	TGTGCCAGCAGCTTGGCCGGGCAGGGGTGGTCCCAGTACTTC	CASSLAGQGWSQYF
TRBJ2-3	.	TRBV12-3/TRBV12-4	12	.	TGTGCCAGCAGGCTAGACACAGATACGCAGTATTTT	CASRLDTDTQYF
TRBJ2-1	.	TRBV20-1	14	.	TGCAGTGCTAGTCGTAGCGGCTCCTACAATGAGCAGTTCTTC	CSASRSGSYNEQFF
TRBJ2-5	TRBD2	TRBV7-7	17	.	TGTGCTAGCAGCTTAGCCAGGACTAGCGGGAGTGCAGAGACCCAGTACTTC	CASSLARTSGSAETQYF
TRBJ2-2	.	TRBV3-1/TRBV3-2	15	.	TGTGCCAGCAGCCCCACGGGTGGATACACCGGGGAGCTGTTTTTT	CASSPTGGYTGELFF
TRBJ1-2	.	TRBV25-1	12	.	TGTGCCAGCAGTGAAGGAGACTATGGCTACACCTTC	CASSEGDYGYTF
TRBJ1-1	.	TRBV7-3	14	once	TGTGCCAGCAGCCCCCGGGATTTAAACACTGAAGCTTTCTTT	CASSPRDLNTEAFF
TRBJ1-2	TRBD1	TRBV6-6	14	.	TGTGCCAGCAGGGGACAGGGGGAGTCCTATGGCTACACCTTC	CASRGQGESYGYTF
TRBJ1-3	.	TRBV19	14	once	TGTGCCAGTAGTAGAACGGGGTCCGGAAACACCATATATTTT	CASSRTGSGNTIYF
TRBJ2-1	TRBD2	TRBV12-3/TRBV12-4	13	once	TGTGCCAGCAGGCGGGAGATCTACAATGAGCAGTTCTTC	CASRREIYNEQFF
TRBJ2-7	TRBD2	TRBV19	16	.	TGTGCCAGTAGTATGGCTAGCGGGAGGGCCTCCTACGAGCAGTACTTC	CASSMASGRASYEQYF
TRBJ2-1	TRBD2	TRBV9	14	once	TGTGCCAGCAGCGTGAGCGGGAGCCACAATGAGCAGTTCTTC	CASSVSGSHNEQFF
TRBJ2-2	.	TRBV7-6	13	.	TGTGCCAGCAGTCCGCAGGAAACCGGGGAGCTGTTTTTT	CASSPQETGELFF
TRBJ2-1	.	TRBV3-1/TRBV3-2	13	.	TGTGCCAGCAGCCAAACTACGTCTAATGAGCAGTTCTTC	CASSQTTSNEQFF
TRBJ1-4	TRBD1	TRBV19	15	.	TGTGCCAGTAAACTAGCCGGGACAGGCTTTGAAAAACTGTTTTTT	CASKLAGTGFEKLFF
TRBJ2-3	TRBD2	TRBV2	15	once	TGTGCCAGCAGTTTCGGAGCGGGAGAGGCAGATACGCAGTATTTT	CASSFGAGEADTQYF
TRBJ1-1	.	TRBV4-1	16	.	TGCGCCAGCAGCCAAGAAGGCGGCACCATGAACACTGAAGCTTTCTTT	CASSQEGGTMNTEAFF
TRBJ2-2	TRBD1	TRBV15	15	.	TGTGCCACCAGAACAGACAGGGGGCAAACCGGGGAGCTGTTTTTT	CATRTDRGQTGELFF
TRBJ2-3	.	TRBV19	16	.	TGTGCCAGTAGTAAACAGGGCCCTGGGAGCACAGATACGCAGTATTTT	CASSKQGPGSTDTQYF
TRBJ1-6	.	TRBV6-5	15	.	TGTGCCAGCAGATGGGAAGAAGGGGATAATTCACCCCTCCACTTT	CASRWEEGDNSPLHF
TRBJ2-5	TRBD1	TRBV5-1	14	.	TGCGCCAGCAGCGGCTCGGGACAGGGGGAGACCCAGTACTTC	CASSGSGQGETQYF
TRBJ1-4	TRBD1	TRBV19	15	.	TGTGCCAGTAACGGACAGGGGACAACTAATGAAAAACTGTTTTTT	CASNGQGTTNEKLFF
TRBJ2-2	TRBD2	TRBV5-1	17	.	TGCGCCAGCAGCTCCTTGGGAGCGGGAGAGGGCACCGGGGAGCTGTTTTTT	CASSSLGAGEGTGELFF
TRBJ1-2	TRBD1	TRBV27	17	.	TGTGCCAGCAGTTTACAGGGGGCGCTTGAAATTAACTATGGCTACACCTTC	CASSLQGALEINYGYTF
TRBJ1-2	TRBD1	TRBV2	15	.	TGTGCCAGCAGTGAATACAGGGGGAGCAACTATGGCTACACCTTC	CASSEYRGSNYGYTF
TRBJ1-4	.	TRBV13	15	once	TGTGCCAGCAGCTTTCAGGGATCAACTAATGAAAAACTGTTTTTT	CASSFQGSTNEKLFF
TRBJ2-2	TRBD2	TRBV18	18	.	TGTGCCAGCTCACCCCGGGCTAGCGGGAGTTCAAAAACCGGGGAGCTGTTTTTT	CASSPRASGSSKTGELFF
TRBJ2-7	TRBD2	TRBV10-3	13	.	TGTGCCATCCGCCTAGCGGACTCAAACGAGCAGTACTTC	CAIRLADSNEQYF
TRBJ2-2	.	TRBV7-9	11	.	TGTGCCAGCACCTTCGGGAGGGAGCTGTTTTTT	CASTFGRELFF
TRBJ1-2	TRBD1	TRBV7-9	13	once	TGTGCCAGCAGCTTGGTACAGGGGGATGGCTACACCTTC	CASSLVQGDGYTF
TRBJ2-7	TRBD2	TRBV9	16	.	TGTGCCAGCAGCGTAGGGCTAGCGGGGGGGTCGGGCGAGCAGTACTTC	CASSVGLAGGSGEQYF
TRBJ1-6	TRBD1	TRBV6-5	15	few	TGTGCCAGCAGCAAAAAACCGGGACAGAATTCACCCCTCCACTTT	CASSKKPGQNSPLHF
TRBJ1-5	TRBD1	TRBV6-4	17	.	TGTGCCAGCAGTGGGGCCCCCGGGACAGATAGCAATCAGCCCCAGCATTTT	CASSGAPGTDSNQPQHF
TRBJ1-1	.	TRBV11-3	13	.	TGTGCCAGCAGCAATACCAGGGGCACTGAAGCTTTCTTT	CASSNTRGTEAFF
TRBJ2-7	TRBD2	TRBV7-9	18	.	TGTGCCAGCAGCTTATTCGTGACTAGCGGGAGTTCCCACTACGAGCAGTACTTC	CASSLFVTSGSSHYEQYF
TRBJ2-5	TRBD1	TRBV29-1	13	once	TGCAGCGCCGAGACAGGGTTGGGAGAGACCCAGTACTTC	CSAETGLGETQYF
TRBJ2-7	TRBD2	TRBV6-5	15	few	TGTGCCAGCAGCCGCAGCTCGGGAGGGCTATACGAGCAGTACTTC	CASSRSSGGLYEQYF
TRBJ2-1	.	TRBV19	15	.	TGTGCCAGTAGTATAGATCGATTAGCGCAGAATGAGCAGTTCTTC	CASSIDRLAQNEQFF
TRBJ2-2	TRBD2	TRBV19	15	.	TGTGCCAGTAGTACGTCTAGCGGGAACACCGGGGAGCTGTTTTTT	CASSTSSGNTGELFF
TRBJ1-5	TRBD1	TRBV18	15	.	TGTGCCAGCTCACCCGGGACAGGGGAGCCCAGGCCCCAGCATTTT	CASSPGTGEPRPQHF
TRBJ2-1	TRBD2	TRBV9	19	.	TGTGCCAGCAGCCCGGGACTAGCGGGACCCGGCGGCTCCTACAATGAGCAGTTCTTC	CASSPGLAGPGGSYNEQFF
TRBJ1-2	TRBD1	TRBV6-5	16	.	TGTGCCAGCAGTTGGGACAGGGGGCGAATTGACTATGGCTACACCTTC	CASSWDRGRIDYGYTF
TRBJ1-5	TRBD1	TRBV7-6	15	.	TGTGCCAGCACCAAACCGGGACAGAGTAATCAGCCCCAGCATTTT	CASTKPGQSNQPQHF
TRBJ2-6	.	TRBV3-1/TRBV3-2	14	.	TGTGCCAGCAGCCCGTTAGCTGGGGCCAACGTCCTGACTTTC	CASSPLAGANVLTF
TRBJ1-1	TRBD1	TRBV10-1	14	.	TGCGCCAGCAGGGCGACAGGGGAGGACACTGAAGCTTTCTTT	CASRATGEDTEAFF
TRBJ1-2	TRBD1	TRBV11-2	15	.	TGTGCCAGCAGCGTAACGGGACAGGGTATTATTGGCTACACCTTC	CASSVTGQGIIGYTF
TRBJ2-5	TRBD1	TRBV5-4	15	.	TGTGCCAGCAGTTTAGAGACAGGGACGGGAGAGACCCAGTACTTC	CASSLETGTGETQYF